This is a list of T cell receptor beta chains from one sample in a study of T-cell reconstitution after alpha-beta-depleted transplantation in children. TCRdb used MiXCR to reprocess the PCR reads, holding one entry per CDR3 protein. This table holds about 400,000 distinct CDR3 sequences, just over 20% found once. The specimen comprised PBMCs from the stem cell graft donor, sampled from the stem cell graft. These TCRs come from a human donor who donated a stem cell graft to a child with acute myeloid leukemia. The CDR3 runs from the conserved cysteine through the conserved F or W. Each record gives: J gene, V gene, CDR3 protein.

TRBJ2-1 TRBV3-1 CASSQEARDEQFF
TRBJ1-3 TRBV12-3/TRBV12-4 CASRLQGLSGNTIYF
TRBJ1-1 TRBV20-1 CSARGLWNTEAFF
TRBJ2-7 TRBV7-8 CASSTEGPYEQYF
TRBJ2-3 TRBV27 CATALVGDSTDTQYF
TRBJ2-2 TRBV7-3 CASSPTLATGELFF
TRBJ2-1 TRBV20-1 CSAVGRDTSNEQFF
TRBJ2-1 TRBV7-2 CASSLASSGRTTHYEQFF
TRBJ2-2 TRBV4-1 CASSTQGELFF
TRBJ1-1 TRBV5-1 CASSLVGVALNTEAFF
TRBJ2-1 TRBV28 CASSLYLGEKSFF
TRBJ1-4 TRBV12-3/TRBV12-4 CASSRGTGGEKLFF
TRBJ2-3 TRBV12-3/TRBV12-4 CASSPRLAGGPAGWTDTQYF
TRBJ2-1 TRBV15 CATSRGQGAYNEQFF
TRBJ2-7 TRBV4-2 CASSQDLGSPSYEQYF
TRBJ2-7 TRBV6-5 CASSYKWGQTPYEQYF
TRBJ2-1 TRBV20-1 CSAPIAGGTYNEQFF
TRBJ2-3 TRBV7-2 CASSLTSGSGDTQYF
TRBJ2-7 TRBV7-9 CASSRTSEIYEQYF
TRBJ2-1 TRBV29-1 CSVEEKGQVQFF
TRBJ2-1 TRBV12-3/TRBV12-4 CASSVDGRSYNEQFF
TRBJ2-2 TRBV11-2 CASSPGQGMNTGELFF
TRBJ2-7 TRBV12-3/TRBV12-4 CASSQRYDYEQYF
TRBJ2-7 TRBV10-2 CASSESTSGRTEQYF
TRBJ1-1 TRBV10-3 CAITALQNTEAFF
TRBJ2-7 TRBV13 CASSPETSGIYEQYF
TRBJ2-7 TRBV5-1 CASSPLDRGGEQYF
TRBJ2-1 TRBV5-1 CASSFDGSNEQFF
TRBJ1-5 TRBV20-1 CSASRQGYNQPQHF
TRBJ1-2 TRBV5-6 CASSFSSEGNQGYGYTF
TRBJ2-3 TRBV29-1 CSVNLANTQYF
TRBJ1-2 TRBV7-9 CASSSGTTYYGYTF
TRBJ2-1 TRBV18 CASSPSTGGTLIYNEQFF
TRBJ2-7 TRBV27 CASSLSTGAYEQYF
TRBJ2-1 TRBV25-1 CASSEYFRDSTYNEQFF
TRBJ1-2 TRBV9 CASSVVAGGDGYTF
TRBJ2-1 TRBV2 CASSGQYNEQFF
TRBJ2-7 TRBV5-8 CASSSLGPYEQYF
TRBJ1-1 TRBV12-3/TRBV12-4 CASSPGGGVTEAFF
TRBJ2-1 TRBV24-1 CATSPVQTSGIMNEQFF
TRBJ2-2 TRBV4-2 CASSQDKVRYTGELFF
TRBJ2-1 TRBV20-1 CSANIGTSGRALQFF
TRBJ2-1 TRBV27 CASSLPLAGAYNEQFF
TRBJ2-5 TRBV4-3 CASSQASPDRGTTETQYF
TRBJ2-3 TRBV25-1 CASSGGQGAAITDTQYF
TRBJ1-1 TRBV4-3 CASSQDSILGMNTEAFF
TRBJ1-1 TRBV12-3/TRBV12-4 CASSSNFQAFF
TRBJ2-1 TRBV6-2/TRBV6-3 CASSGQGYADHSYNEQFF